This T cell receptor beta chain emerged from a study of cytomegalovirus exposure and HLA in healthy donors (TCRdb year 2017). For the study in its entirety: According to an earlier analysis of a few hundred of the donors, about 179 million T cells yielded 100 million or so unique TCR beta sequences and around 300 Gb of sequence data. About 300 gigabases of sequencing data and around 88 million unique TCR sequences made up an early release that covered several hundred HLA-typed donors. Of the roughly 400 genotyped donors, roughly 80% were placed in the genetic ancestry cluster associated with self-reported Caucasian donors. The study aimed to test whether signatures of past pathogen exposure could be identified by cataloging public T cell receptors. Using immunosequencing, the study profiled T cell repertoires from fewer than 700 subjects and related those repertoires to cytomegalovirus serostatus. In addition to the first cohort of 666 subjects, a separate validation cohort of some 120 different subjects was used. To predict cytomegalovirus infection status, the study combined high-throughput TCR immunosequencing, statistical association of individual TCRs with disease status, and machine learning. In a later analysis, previously published TCR beta repertoires from several hundred donors were re-analyzed and high-resolution HLA genotyping was added so that TCR occurrence patterns could be studied. Rather than drawing on any new phenotypic data, the later analysis identified candidate immune exposures from TCR beta sequences and the way those sequences occurred across donors. An earlier analysis of several hundred of the donors applied high-throughput TCR beta sequencing to assess whether each TCR beta V gene segment acted as functional or pseudogenic. Alongside the repertoire data, information on donor age, sex, ethnicity and CMV serostatus was compiled. A later genetic analysis took genome-wide SNP genotypes for about three fifths of the 666 donors and used that subset as a discovery cohort. All discovery cohort repertoires had been generated on a single sequencing platform. HLA typing included class I and class II loci at four-digit resolution. The number of donors typed differed by locus, with about 629-630 for A, B, C, DRB1 and DQB1, roughly 520 for DQA1, 600 to 610 for DPA1, and approximately 470 for DPB1. Several DR-DQ haplotypes were treated as single units for association and clustering because of strong linkage in the cohort. Among 300 to 500 genotyped donors of the cohort, an average of about 240,000 unique TCR beta nucleotide sequences was sequenced per donor, of which about 19% were non-productive.

Library preparation used the immunoSEQ multiplex PCR assay. The multiplex PCR relied on a mix of 60 forward primers for TCR Vbeta segments and 13 reverse primers for TCR Jbeta segments. The CDR3 region of rearranged TCR beta genes was amplified from genomic DNA with a multiplex PCR assay. On the Illumina HiSeq System, the amplified TCR beta libraries were sequenced as 87-base-pair reads. Concerning the study's data processing: A later analysis tallied around 87 million unique TCR beta chains across the approximately 670 repertoires, and some 10 million of those chains were shared by two or more donors. Raw reads were error-corrected and collapsed into unique sequences by a nearest-neighbor algorithm in which closely related sequences were merged to remove PCR and sequencing errors. To assign V, D and J gene segments, CDR3 sequences were aligned to IMGT reference sequences. For a sequence to be retained, a match of at least six nucleotides was required to both a V gene segment and a J gene segment. A rearrangement was called productive if the CDR3 had no stop codons and remained in frame with V and J, and every other rearrangement was called non-productive. Following IMGT convention, CDR3 was defined as the stretch from the second conserved V-encoded cysteine to the conserved J-encoded phenylalanine. Sequences without an unambiguous match to a single V gene segment were excluded from the earlier analysis of over 500 of the donors. In an earlier analysis of 450 to 700 of the donors, V segments were called functional above 56.7% productive rearrangements and were called segregating when the between-donor standard deviation exceeded 5%. A statistical classification framework was built to diagnose cytomegalovirus status from the catalog of TCR beta chain sequences. In a later analysis, V and J genes were assigned by comparing TCR nucleotide sequences against IMGT/GENE-DB human TR gene sequences. A later analysis assigned CDR3 sequences and most-parsimonious VDJ recombination scenarios with the TCRdist pipeline. In a later analysis, each TCR beta chain was defined by its CDR3 amino acid sequence together with its V-gene family, and reads lacking a unique V-gene family were excluded. To address suspected cross-contamination and a sequencing artifact, a later analysis removed 550 to 750 highly shared, low-generation-probability nucleotide sequences. In a later analysis, a clonal expansion index for each public chain was calculated from normalized within-repertoire ranks of inferred template counts. A later analysis computed generation probabilities with a VDJ recombination model fitted to out-of-frame rearrangements, and checked the results against IGoR. In a later analysis, hypergeometric tests were used to score TCR-TCR, TCR-HLA and TCR-CMV co-occurrence, with a repertoire-size bias correction applied to TCR pairs. To estimate false discovery rates, a later analysis permuted the HLA or CMV assignments 20 times. In a later analysis, co-occurring TCRs were grouped using DBSCAN, with TCRdist sequence similarity added in when clustering inside HLA-allele-positive subsets. Repertoires with fewer than 30,000 or more than 120,000 public chains, plus five repertoires with anomalous nucleotide sharing, were excluded from co-occurrence clustering. TCRdb stores this immuneACCESS table with in-frame sequences only. Part of the clones is absent; in the studies checked, under half of the shortfall reflects unresolved V genes, and no reason is known for the rest. V, J and clone size reflect that table, while D and trimming were determined from the DNA. The sample includes more than 80,000 clones, with roughly four fifths observed a single time. The ten largest clones represent roughly 3% of the sample.

This clone appeared a few times. It has no known antigen specificity. Per-base qualities were not stored, and no clone one base away is much larger. The cohort was made up of about 610 healthy bone marrow donors. Cohort members were all nominally healthy when sampled, although unrecorded immune exposures were likely present. The donor tested CMV seropositive, placing the donor among the 289 seropositive members of the cohort. Every donor gave a peripheral blood sample, and the peripheral blood mononuclear cells from that sample were used for TCR beta sequencing. Genomic DNA was extracted from the blood cell samples with the Qiagen DNeasy Blood Extraction Kit. Trimming removed 3 bases from V and 4 bases from J, leaving 9 bases between the germline ends. The germline V gene (reference sequence) supplies CDR1 LNHDA and CDR2 SQIVND. Taken from cysteine to phenylalanine, the CDR3 has 13 residues. The entry retains the CDR3 DNA only, 39 bases that are in frame from base 1.

On the study overall, not on this receptor specifically: Most CMV-associated TCR beta chains appeared to be HLA-restricted in a later analysis, and the HLA associations seemed to be driven largely by CMV exposure. Immune exposure information for the cohort was limited to CMV serostatus. At a false discovery rate of 0.05, a later analysis linked roughly 17,000 TCR beta sequences to specific HLA alleles. In the study, 150 to 200 TCR beta chains were listed as associated with cytomegalovirus. A cluster of highly shared sequence variants was judged likely to be a technical artifact of the sequencing pipeline. This cohort had only TCR beta chains sequenced, and the lack of alpha or paired-chain data limited which features could be detected. Cytomegalovirus status was reported to be diagnosed by the classifier with high specificity and sensitivity in both the original and validation cohorts. Compared with equally common non-associated chains, HLA-associated TCR beta chains in a later analysis were more clonally expanded and had lower generation probabilities. The authors suggested that the approach could potentially be generalized to other disease states and immunological phenotypes. A later analysis reported that several top co-occurrence clusters appeared linked to parvovirus B19, influenza, CMV and Epstein-Barr virus. Because some donors lacked HLA typing at each locus, the association tests relied only on the typed subset. A further reported finding was that TCR beta sequences accurately predicted the HLA-A and HLA-B alleles for most subjects in the first cohort. An earlier analysis of 587 of the donors showed that most TCR beta V segments appeared in productive rearrangements either about 87% or about 30% of the time, which broadly matched IMGT annotations. Correlated functional status among segregating V segments might be attributable to linkage disequilibrium, but an unknown experimental factor could not be ruled out. Compared with the 666-donor mean, donors in an Asian-associated ancestry cluster had fewer N-insertions in productive TCRs, according to a later genetic analysis. Some IMGT-functional V segments, including TRBV6-2 and TRBV6-3, could not be distinguished by the 87-base-pair reads and were therefore excluded. The earlier analysis of almost 600 of the donors excluded over 15 rarely observed V segments, including chromosome 9 orphons, because counts were too low. An association between a missense DCLRE1C variant and V-gene and J-gene trimming of TCR beta chains was found in a later genetic analysis and replicated in an independent cohort. Across donors, most TCR sequences were observed very rarely, whereas some public TCRs were present in many individuals. In a later analysis, TCR association rates were found to vary across HLA loci, with the most associated TCRs seen for DRB1 alleles and the fewest for HLA-C alleles. When HLA alleles, especially DR and DQ, strongly co-occurred, attributing TCR associations to individual alleles was difficult. Roughly uniform sequencing depth across donors was assumed in presence/absence analyses, although this assumption may not hold. In vitro tests confirmed that three of the cytomegalovirus-associated TCR beta chains recognize cytomegalovirus antigens.

The chain couples TRBV19 to TRBJ1-1; the D gene remains uncertain. The source of this sequence is a male donor in good health and CMV-seropositive. Sequencing was carried out using PBMCs. The CDR3 sequence is CASSMVGGTEAFF. The bases are TGTGCCAGTAGTATGGTAGGAGGCACTGAAGCTTTCTTT.